A selection of T cell receptor beta chains follows, all from one sample in a study of cytomegalovirus exposure and HLA in healthy donors. Data came from immunoSEQ multiplex PCR; TCRdb stores just in-frame clones and leaves some out. The sample has about 150,000 clones, more than 75% seen once. The sequenced material came from PBMCs. The receptors originated from a woman between 18 and 30 years old in good health and CMV-seronegative. Each CDR3 is given with its conserved first and last residue. A D gene is named only where the DNA matches it firmly. Some rows mark clone size as missing; the rest say once, few, many or name a class of expanded clone.

d_gene | abundance | j_gene | v_gene | CDR3aa | CDR3nt
. | . | TRBJ1-2 | TRBV5-5 | CASSPTGNLGGYTF | TGTGCCAGCAGCCCCACGGGGAATCTTGGTGGCTACACCTTC
TRBD2 | . | TRBJ2-3 | TRBV27 | CASSFVAGGPPDTQYF | TGTGCCAGCAGTTTTGTGGCGGGAGGCCCCCCAGATACGCAGTATTTT
. | . | TRBJ2-7 | TRBV5-5 | CASSLDIGGIGYEQYF | TGTGCCAGCAGCTTGGATATCGGAGGGATTGGGTACGAGCAGTACTTC
. | . | TRBJ1-1 | TRBV25-1 | CASSRAGIMNTEAFF | TGTGCCAGCAGTAGGGCAGGGATTATGAACACTGAAGCTTTCTTT
. | . | TRBJ2-7 | TRBV2 | CASSPTGTPYEQYF | TGTGCCAGCAGTCCCACAGGGACCCCCTACGAGCAGTACTTC
TRBD1 | few | TRBJ2-7 | TRBV27 | CASSRTGGAYEQYF | TGTGCCAGCAGCCGGACAGGGGGCGCGTACGAGCAGTACTTC
. | . | TRBJ2-7 | TRBV5-4 | CASSLDRYSYEQYF | TGTGCCAGCAGCTTGGACAGGTACTCCTACGAGCAGTACTTC
. | . | TRBJ1-4 | TRBV6-5 | CASSEWTVNEKLFF | TGTGCCAGCAGTGAATGGACAGTTAATGAAAAACTGTTTTTT
. | . | TRBJ2-7 | TRBV20-1 | CSAEQGYEQYF | TGCAGTGCCGAACAGGGCTACGAGCAGTACTTC
TRBD2 | . | TRBJ2-5 | TRBV6-1 | CASTRLAGGPETQYF | TGTGCCAGCACCAGACTAGCGGGGGGGCCCGAGACCCAGTACTTC
TRBD2 | once | TRBJ2-3 | TRBV28 | CASSTLAGGGPADTQYF | TGTGCCAGCAGTACCTTAGCGGGGGGAGGCCCGGCAGATACGCAGTATTTT
TRBD2 | . | TRBJ2-5 | TRBV5-1 | CASSSGLAGQETQYF | TGCGCCAGCAGCTCAGGACTAGCGGGACAAGAGACCCAGTACTTC
TRBD1 | . | TRBJ1-6 | TRBV30 | CAWRQTGANSPLHF | TGTGCCTGGAGGCAGACAGGGGCTAATTCACCCCTCCACTTT
. | . | TRBJ1-2 | TRBV30 | CAWSVRIVGYTF | TGTGCCTGGAGTGTACGAATAGTTGGCTACACCTTC
TRBD2 | . | TRBJ2-1 | TRBV4-2 | CASSQVGLVGGGSYNEQFF | TGTGCCAGCAGCCAAGTGGGACTAGTCGGGGGAGGCTCCTACAATGAGCAGTTCTTC
. | . | TRBJ2-5 | TRBV11-2 | CASSLLEGAPLEYF | TGTGCCAGCAGCTTACTGGAGGGGGCGCCCCTTGAGTACTTC
TRBD1 | once | TRBJ1-4 | TRBV30 | CAWSLWRGQNEKLFF | TGTGCCTGGAGCCTGTGGAGGGGGCAGAATGAAAAACTGTTTTTT
TRBD2 | . | TRBJ2-3 | TRBV2 | CASALLAGSTDTQYF | TGTGCCAGCGCTCTACTAGCGGGGTCCACAGATACGCAGTATTTT
TRBD1 | . | TRBJ2-5 | TRBV6-1 | CASARAGTGVETQYF | TGTGCCAGCGCAAGAGCTGGGACAGGGGTCGAGACCCAGTACTTC
. | few | TRBJ1-1 | TRBV5-4 | CASSLSGSPPEAFF | TGTGCCAGCAGCTTGTCTGGCAGTCCCCCTGAAGCTTTCTTT
TRBD1 | once | TRBJ1-2 | TRBV11-2 | CASSSRQGAYTF | TGTGCCAGCAGCTCCCGACAGGGAGCCTACACCTTC
TRBD1 | . | TRBJ1-2 | TRBV25-1 | CASSDSPPTGGSIGYTF | TGTGCCAGCAGTGATTCGCCACCGACAGGGGGCTCGATTGGCTACACCTTC
. | . | TRBJ1-4 | TRBV7-9 | CASSLGRGTNEKLFF | TGTGCCAGCAGCTTAGGCAGGGGAACTAATGAAAAACTGTTTTTT
TRBD1 | . | TRBJ2-6 | TRBV10-3 | CAISKEQGRANVLTF | TGTGCCATCAGTAAGGAACAGGGGAGGGCCAACGTCCTGACTTTC
TRBD1 | . | TRBJ1-6 | TRBV6-5 | CASSPGQGYNSPLHF | TGTGCCAGCAGTCCTGGACAGGGATATAATTCACCCCTCCACTTT
. | few | TRBJ1-3 | TRBV11-2 | CASSPKVGGAGNTIYF | TGTGCCAGCAGCCCGAAGGTGGGGGGTGCTGGAAACACCATATATTTT
TRBD1 | . | TRBJ1-5 | TRBV4-1 | CASSQDPRQGSNQPQHF | TGCGCCAGCAGCCAAGACCCCAGACAGGGTAGCAATCAGCCCCAGCATTTT
TRBD2 | . | TRBJ2-2 | TRBV5-1 | CASSPGPAGVSAVGELFF | TGCGCCAGCAGCCCGGGGCCAGCGGGAGTATCCGCCGTCGGGGAGCTGTTTTTT
. | once | TRBJ1-4 | TRBV5-4 | CASSSGAANEKLFF | TGTGCCAGCAGCTCAGGGGCCGCTAATGAAAAACTGTTTTTT
. | . | TRBJ1-2 | TRBV29-1 | CSVDRDSGGYTF | TGCAGCGTTGATAGGGACTCCGGAGGCTACACCTTC
. | . | TRBJ2-7 | TRBV7-3 | CASSSTSLGEQYF | TGTGCCAGCAGCTCGACATCCTTAGGCGAGCAGTACTTC
. | . | TRBJ1-5 | TRBV28 | CAVQGEMSNQPQHF | TGTGCCGTGCAAGGGGAAATGAGCAATCAGCCCCAGCATTTT
TRBD1 | . | TRBJ2-7 | TRBV30 | CAWGTGTGGTPQYF | TGTGCCTGGGGAACCGGGACAGGGGGCACGCCTCAGTACTTC
. | few | TRBJ1-3 | TRBV5-6 | CASSLGGSGNTIYF | TGTGCCAGCAGCTTGGGAGGGTCTGGAAACACCATATATTTT
. | few | TRBJ1-3 | TRBV6-1 | CASSEGFWAGNTIYF | TGTGCCAGCAGTGAAGGGTTCTGGGCCGGAAACACCATATATTTT
. | . | TRBJ2-3 | TRBV7-2 | CASSLARLATDTQYF | TGTGCCAGCAGCTTAGCTCGGCTAGCCACAGATACGCAGTATTTT
TRBD1 | . | TRBJ1-1 | TRBV4-3 | CASSRDYQGEAFF | TGCGCCAGCAGCCGAGATTACCAGGGGGAGGCTTTCTTT
. | . | TRBJ1-2 | TRBV5-5 | CASSLEGTRIYGYTF | TGTGCCAGCAGCTTGGAAGGAACGAGGATCTATGGCTACACCTTC
TRBD2 | . | TRBJ2-5 | TRBV12-5 | CASAVAGGGQETQYF | TGTGCTAGTGCCGTAGCGGGGGGGGGCCAAGAGACCCAGTACTTC